These 2 T cell receptor beta chains came from one sample sequenced in a study of Graves' ophthalmopathy and Graves' hyperthyroidism. RNA transcripts were the template, and TCR beta CDR3 regions were amplified from them. HTBI-primed RT-PCR formed the first round, and a multiplex PCR formed the second. TCRdb re-derived calls from the multiplex PCR reads in MiXCR, one entry per CDR3 protein. Here the sample spans approximately 150,000 distinct CDR3 sequences, approximately 40% being singletons. Material: peripheral blood. The origin of the receptors is a man younger than 45 with Graves' ophthalmopathy.

This clonotype was observed at least ten times. V is TRBV28 and J is TRBJ1-1; D remains ambiguous. Trimming removed 7 bases at V and 0 bases at J, with 6 bases between. The CDR3 length is 12 residues. Germline CDR1 reads MDHEN; CDR2 reads SYDVKM. The CDR3 sequence is CASTLMNTEAFF. CDR3 coding DNA: TGTGCCAGCACACTCATGAACACTGAAGCTTTCTTT.

This clonotype was recorded many times. J is TRBJ1-2 and V is TRBV19; the D gene is possibly TRBD1 (6 bases). The V end lost 3 bases, the J end lost 4 bases, and 9 bases lay between the germline ends. The CDR3 spans 13 residues. Germline V gene sequence: CDR1 LNHDA, CDR2 SQIVND (reference sequence). The CDR3 region is CASSIGQIYGYTF. The CDR3 DNA sequence: TGTGCCAGTAGTATCGGACAGATCTATGGCTACACCTTC.